Shown below are 13 T cell receptor beta chains from a single sample sequenced in a study of control samples from healthy donors and cancer patients. The repertoire was sequenced with immunoSEQ multiplex PCR; TCRdb's copy has only in-frame clones and lacks some. The sample contains 97,000 or so clones, 92% of which appear only once. Sequenced sample: blood. These receptors were taken from a woman in her late teens or twenties in good health.

The rearrangement uses TRBV24-1 and TRBJ2-1; 9 nucleotides align to TRBD2. Germline V gene lookup returns CDR1 KGHDR and CDR2 SFDVKD. After removal of 9 bases from V and 9 bases from J, the junction contained 5 bases not matched to a gene. This CDR3 region has 12 residues. The CDR3 DNA reads as TGTGCCACCGGGACTAGCATCGGTGAGCAGTTCTTC. Translated: CATGTSIGEQFF.

V and J are TRBV6-2 or TRBV6-3 and TRBJ1-2, with D unclear. CDR1 and CDR2 (germline): MNHEY, SVGEGT. This CDR3 spans 11 amino acids. Trimming pared 5 bases from V and 7 bases from J, leaving 8 bases between. CDR3 protein: CASSIGRGYTF. The CDR3 region has the DNA TGTGCCAGCAGTATAGGGCGTGGCTACACCTTC.

This clone was recorded once. The chain combines TRBV19 with TRBJ2-1, with D possibly being TRBD2 (6 bases). The germline gives CDR1 LNHDA, CDR2 SQIVND (reference sequence). This CDR3 has 15 residues. V was clipped by 3 bases and J by 0 bases, with 9 bases between them. The CDR3 reads CASSIGGTSYNEQFF. Here the CDR3 DNA reads TGTGCCAGTAGTATTGGGGGGACCTCCTACAATGAGCAGTTCTTC.

This clone has only a few counts. The chain joins TRBV4-2 to TRBJ2-7; D not resolved. Trimming shortened V by 4 bases and J by 0 bases, and 10 bases separated the two germline ends. Germline assignment: CDR1 LGHNA and CDR2 YNFKEQ. The CDR3 is 14 residues long. The CDR3 DNA sequence: TGTGCCAGCAGCCTTTACGTCTCCTCCTACGAGCAGTACTTC. Translated, it gives CASSLYVSSYEQYF.

The chain carries TRBV2 and TRBJ1-2; D uncertain. Germline V gene sequence: CDR1 SNHLY, CDR2 FYNNEI. This CDR3 comprises 16 residues. With 6 bases removed from V and 0 bases from J, the gap between germline ends came to 17 bases. CDR3 coding DNA: TGTGCCAGCAGGGGCGAGGACGGCTTAGCTAACTATGGCTACACCTTC. It specifies CASRGEDGLANYGYTF.

CDR3 DNA: TGTGCCAGCAGCTTAGTGGAGGAGGAGCAGTTCTTC. Encoded protein: CASSLVEEEQFF. The V and J genes are TRBV7-9 and TRBJ2-1; a weak D match, TRBD2 (5 bases). Germline CDR1 is SEHNR and CDR2 is FQNEAQ (reference sequence). Trimming pared 1 base from V and 10 bases from J, leaving 8 bases between. The CDR3 spans 12 residues.

This clone appeared a few times. The chain joins TRBV24-1 to TRBJ2-7, with D perhaps matching TRBD1 (5 bases). The ends were cut back, 4 bases at V and 2 bases at J, with 5 bases in the middle. Germline CDR1 is KGHDR and CDR2 is SFDVKD. The CDR3 is 12 residues long. The CDR3 coding sequence is TGTGCCACCAGTGAAGGGGCCTACGAGCAGTACTTC. Its protein is CATSEGAYEQYF.

The chain couples TRBV5-6 to TRBJ2-7; tentatively, D is TRBD1 (5 bases). V dropped 4 bases and J dropped 2 bases, with 10 bases sitting between them. The CDR3 is 13 residues long. In germline, CDR1 is SGHDT, CDR2 YYEEEE. The CDR3 spells CASSPGSTYEQYF. For the CDR3, the DNA is TGTGCCAGCAGCCCAGGGTCCACCTACGAGCAGTACTTC.

The chain joins TRBV5-1 to TRBJ1-6; no reliable D call. Trimming removed 1 base from V and 7 bases from J, with 12 bases in between. The CDR3 totals 15 residues. The germline V gene has CDR1 SGHRS and CDR2 YFSETQ. The CDR3 sequence: CASSLMTPPNSPLHF. CDR3 in DNA: TGCGCCAGCAGCTTGATGACACCACCGAATTCACCCCTCCACTTT.

This sequence joins TRBV11-3 and TRBJ2-3; D perhaps matches TRBD2 (7 bases). This CDR3 region has 16 residues. The V and J ends lost 4 bases and 5 bases respectively, with 19 bases between them. Germline loops: CDR1 SGHNT, CDR2 YENEEA. CDR3 in DNA: TGTGCCAGCAGCTCCCGGGGGGCGCCCCCGGGAGATACGCAGTATTTT. It codes for CASSSRGAPPGDTQYF.

The J gene is TRBJ2-7, the V gene TRBV19, with 9 nucleotides matching TRBD2. This CDR3 has 15 residues. The ends lost 3 bases at V and 4 bases at J; junction bases unmatched: 7. CDR1 and CDR2 (germline): LNHDA, SQIVND (reference sequence). The CDR3 coding sequence is TGTGCCAGTAGTATGAGACTAGCGGCCCTTTACGAGCAGTACTTC. Protein product: CASSMRLAALYEQYF. The complete variable domain, with remaining parts taken from reference TRBV19 and TRBJ2-7, reads DGGITQSPKYLFRKEGQNVTLSCEQNLNHDAMYWYRQDPGQGLRLIYYSQIVNDFQKGDIAEGYSVSREKKESFPLTVTSAQKNPTAFYLCASSMRLAALYEQYFGPGTRLTVT.

This chain connects TRBV5-1 to TRBJ1-3; a possible D gene is TRBD1 (5 bases). The CDR3 contains 15 residues. Trimming cost V 3 bases and J 0 bases, with 10 bases left between them. Per the germline V gene, CDR1 is SGHRS and CDR2 is YFSETQ. The CDR3 DNA sequence: TGCGCCAGCAGCTCGGACACCATCTCTGGAAACACCATATATTTT. Amino acid sequence: CASSSDTISGNTIYF.

The table lists this clone with a count of one. The genes are TRBV28 and TRBJ1-1; D gene uncertain. This CDR3 is 12 amino acids long. CDR1 and CDR2 from the germline V gene are MDHEN and SYDVKM. The V end lost 6 bases, the J end lost 1 base, and 6 bases lay between the germline ends. CDR3 nucleotides: TGTGCCAGCAGGAGGCCGAACACTGAAGCTTTCTTT. As protein: CASRRPNTEAFF.